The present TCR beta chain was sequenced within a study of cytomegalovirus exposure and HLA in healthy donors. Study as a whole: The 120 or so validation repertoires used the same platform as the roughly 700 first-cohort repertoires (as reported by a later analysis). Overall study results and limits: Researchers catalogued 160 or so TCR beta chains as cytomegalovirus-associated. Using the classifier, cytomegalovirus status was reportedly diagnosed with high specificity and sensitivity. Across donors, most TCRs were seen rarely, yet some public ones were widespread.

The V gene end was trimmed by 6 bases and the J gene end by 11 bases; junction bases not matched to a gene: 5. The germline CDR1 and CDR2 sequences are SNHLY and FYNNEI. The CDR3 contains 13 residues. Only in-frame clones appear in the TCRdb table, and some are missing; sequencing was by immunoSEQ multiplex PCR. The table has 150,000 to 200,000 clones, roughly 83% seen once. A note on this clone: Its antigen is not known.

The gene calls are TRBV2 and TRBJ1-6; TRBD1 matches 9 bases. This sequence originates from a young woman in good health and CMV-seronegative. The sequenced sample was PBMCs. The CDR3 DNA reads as TGTGCCAGCAGAAAGGGACAGGGAGCACCCCTCCACTTT. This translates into CASRKGQGAPLHF.